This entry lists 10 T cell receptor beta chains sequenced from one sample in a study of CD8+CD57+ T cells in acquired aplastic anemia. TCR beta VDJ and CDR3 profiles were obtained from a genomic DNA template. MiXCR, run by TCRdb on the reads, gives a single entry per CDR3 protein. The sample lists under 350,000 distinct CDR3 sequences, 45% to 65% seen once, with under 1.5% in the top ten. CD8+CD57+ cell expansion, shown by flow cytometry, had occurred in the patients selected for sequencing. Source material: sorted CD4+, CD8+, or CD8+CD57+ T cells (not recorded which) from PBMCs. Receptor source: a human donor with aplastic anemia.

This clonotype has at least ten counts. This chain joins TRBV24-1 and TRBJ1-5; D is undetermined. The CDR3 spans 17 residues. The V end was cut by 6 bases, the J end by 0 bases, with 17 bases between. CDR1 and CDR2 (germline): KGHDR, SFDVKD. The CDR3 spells CATSSSRGGYSNQPQHF. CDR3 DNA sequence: TGTGCCACCAGTAGTTCCCGCGGAGGGTATAGCAATCAGCCCCAGCATTTT.

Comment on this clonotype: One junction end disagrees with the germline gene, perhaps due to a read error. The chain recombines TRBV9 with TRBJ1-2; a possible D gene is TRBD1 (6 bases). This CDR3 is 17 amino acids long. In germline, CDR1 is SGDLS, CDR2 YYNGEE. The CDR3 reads CTSSVGVGQLQNYGYTF. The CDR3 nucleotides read TGTACCAGCAGCGTAGGGGTAGGACAGCTACAAAACTATGGCTACACCTTC.

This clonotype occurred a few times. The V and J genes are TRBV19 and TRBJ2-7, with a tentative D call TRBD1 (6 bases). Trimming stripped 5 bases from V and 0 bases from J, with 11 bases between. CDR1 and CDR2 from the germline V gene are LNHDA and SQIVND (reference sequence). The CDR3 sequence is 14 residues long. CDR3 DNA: TGTGCCAGTAGTCCGCAGGGGAGCTCCTACGAGCAGTACTTC. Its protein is CASSPQGSSYEQYF.

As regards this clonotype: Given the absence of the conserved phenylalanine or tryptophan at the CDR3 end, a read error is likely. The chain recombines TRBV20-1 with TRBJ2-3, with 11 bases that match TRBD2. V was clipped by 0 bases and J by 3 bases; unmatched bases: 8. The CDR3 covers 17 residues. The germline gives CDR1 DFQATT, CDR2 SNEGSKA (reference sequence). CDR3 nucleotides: TGCAGTGCTAGAGATCCGCTGACTAGCGGGGTAACAGATACGCAGTATTCT. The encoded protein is CSARDPLTSGVTDTQYS.

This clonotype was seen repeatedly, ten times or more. Written as DNA, the CDR3 is TGTGCCAGCAGTTATCTAGCGGGGTTTCAAGAGACCCAGTACTTC. It translates to CASSYLAGFQETQYF. The J gene is TRBJ2-5, the V gene TRBV6-6; 9 positions match TRBD2. Looked up from germline, CDR1 is MNHNY and CDR2 is SVGAGI (reference sequence). The CDR3 length is 15 residues. Unmatched junction bases numbered 4, after V lost 3 bases and J lost 2 bases.

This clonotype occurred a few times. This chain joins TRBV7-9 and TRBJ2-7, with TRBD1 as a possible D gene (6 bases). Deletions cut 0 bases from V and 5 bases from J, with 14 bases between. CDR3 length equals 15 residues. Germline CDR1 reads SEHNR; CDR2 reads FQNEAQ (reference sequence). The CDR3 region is CASSLAPGEHNEQYF. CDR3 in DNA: TGTGCCAGCAGCTTAGCGCCAGGGGAACACAACGAGCAGTACTTC.

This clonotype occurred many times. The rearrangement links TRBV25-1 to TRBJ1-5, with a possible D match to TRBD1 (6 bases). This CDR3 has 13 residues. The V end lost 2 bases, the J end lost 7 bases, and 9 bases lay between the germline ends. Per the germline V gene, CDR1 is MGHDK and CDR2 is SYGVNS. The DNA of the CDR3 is TGTGCCAGCAGTGAACTTCAGGGGCAGCCCCAGCATTTT. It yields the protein CASSELQGQPQHF.

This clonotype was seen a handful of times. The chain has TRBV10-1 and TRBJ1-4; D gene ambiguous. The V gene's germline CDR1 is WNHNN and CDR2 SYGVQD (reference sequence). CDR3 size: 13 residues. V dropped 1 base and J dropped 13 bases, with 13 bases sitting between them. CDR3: CASSEYTAGPLFF. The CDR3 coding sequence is TGCGCCAGCAGTGAGTACACAGCCGGACCACTGTTTTTT.

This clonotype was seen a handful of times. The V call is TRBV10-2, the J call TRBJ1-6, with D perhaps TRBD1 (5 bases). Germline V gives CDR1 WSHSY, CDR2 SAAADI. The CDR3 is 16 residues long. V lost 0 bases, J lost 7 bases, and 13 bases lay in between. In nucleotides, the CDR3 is TGCGCCAGCAGTGAGTCTTCCAGGGTAGTGAATTCACCCCTCCACTTT. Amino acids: CASSESSRVVNSPLHF.

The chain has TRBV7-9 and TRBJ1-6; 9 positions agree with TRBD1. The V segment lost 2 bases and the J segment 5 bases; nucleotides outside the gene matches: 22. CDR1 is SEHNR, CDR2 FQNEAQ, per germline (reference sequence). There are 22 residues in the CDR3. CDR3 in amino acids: CASSLILLVQGGDRADNSPLHF. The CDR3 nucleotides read TGTGCCAGCAGCTTAATTCTTCTAGTCCAGGGGGGGGACAGGGCTGATAATTCACCCCTCCACTTT.